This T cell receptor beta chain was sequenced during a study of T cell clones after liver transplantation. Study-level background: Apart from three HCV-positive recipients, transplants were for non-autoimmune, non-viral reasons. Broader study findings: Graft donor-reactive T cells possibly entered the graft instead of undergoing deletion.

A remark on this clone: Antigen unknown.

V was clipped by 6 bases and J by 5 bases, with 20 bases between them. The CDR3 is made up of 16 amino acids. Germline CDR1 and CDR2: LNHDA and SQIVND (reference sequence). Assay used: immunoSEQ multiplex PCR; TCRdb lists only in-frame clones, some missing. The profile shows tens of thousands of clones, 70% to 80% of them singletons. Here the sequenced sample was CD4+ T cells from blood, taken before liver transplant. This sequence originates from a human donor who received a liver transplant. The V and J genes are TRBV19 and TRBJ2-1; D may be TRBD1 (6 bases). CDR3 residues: CASSSAGTHGNNEQFF. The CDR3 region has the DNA TGTGCCAGTAGCTCTGCTGGGACACACGGGAACAATGAGCAGTTCTTC.